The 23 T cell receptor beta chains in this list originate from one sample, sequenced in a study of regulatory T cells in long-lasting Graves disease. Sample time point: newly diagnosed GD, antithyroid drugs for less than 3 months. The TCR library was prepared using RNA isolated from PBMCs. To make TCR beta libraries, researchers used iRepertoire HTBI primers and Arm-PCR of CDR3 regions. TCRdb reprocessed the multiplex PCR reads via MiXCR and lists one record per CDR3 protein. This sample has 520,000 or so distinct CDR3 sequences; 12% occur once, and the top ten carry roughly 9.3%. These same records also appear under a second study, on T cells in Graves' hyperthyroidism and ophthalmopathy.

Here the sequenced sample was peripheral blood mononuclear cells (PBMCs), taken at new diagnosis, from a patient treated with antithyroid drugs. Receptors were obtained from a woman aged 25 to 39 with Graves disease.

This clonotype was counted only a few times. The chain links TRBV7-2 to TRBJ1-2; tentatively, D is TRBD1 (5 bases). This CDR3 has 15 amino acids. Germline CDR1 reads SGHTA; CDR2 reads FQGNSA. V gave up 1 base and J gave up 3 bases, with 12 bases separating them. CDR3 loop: CASSLGAGSDYGYTF. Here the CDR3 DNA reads TGTGCCAGCAGCTTAGGAGCAGGGTCTGACTATGGCTACACCTTC. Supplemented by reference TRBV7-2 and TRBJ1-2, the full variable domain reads GAGVSQSPSNKVTEKGKDVELRCDPISGHTALYWYRQSLGQGLEFLIYFQGNSAPDKSGLPSDRFSAERTGGSVSTLTIQRTQQEDSAVYLCASSLGAGSDYGYTFGSGTRLTVV.

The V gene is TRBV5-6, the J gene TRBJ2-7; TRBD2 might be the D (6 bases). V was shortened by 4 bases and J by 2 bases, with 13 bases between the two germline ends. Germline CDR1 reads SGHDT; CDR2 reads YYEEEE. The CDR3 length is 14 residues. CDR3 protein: CASSLLASAYEQYF. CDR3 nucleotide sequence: TGTGCCAGCAGCCTTCTGGCTAGCGCCTACGAGCAGTACTTC.

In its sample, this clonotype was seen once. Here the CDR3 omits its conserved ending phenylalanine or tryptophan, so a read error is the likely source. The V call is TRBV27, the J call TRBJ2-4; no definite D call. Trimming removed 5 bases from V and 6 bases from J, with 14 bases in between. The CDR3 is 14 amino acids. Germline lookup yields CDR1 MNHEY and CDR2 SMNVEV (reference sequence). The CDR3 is CASSGIGLGNIQYS. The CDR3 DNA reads TGTGCCAGCAGTGGGATAGGGTTAGGAAACATTCAGTACTCC.

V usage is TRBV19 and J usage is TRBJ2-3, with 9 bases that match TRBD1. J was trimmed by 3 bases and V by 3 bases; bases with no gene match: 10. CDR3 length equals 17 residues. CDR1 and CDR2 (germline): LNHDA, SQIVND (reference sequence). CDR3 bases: TGTGCCAGTAGTATCCGATTGGGGACAGGGTGGACAGATACGCAGTATTTT. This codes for CASSIRLGTGWTDTQYF.

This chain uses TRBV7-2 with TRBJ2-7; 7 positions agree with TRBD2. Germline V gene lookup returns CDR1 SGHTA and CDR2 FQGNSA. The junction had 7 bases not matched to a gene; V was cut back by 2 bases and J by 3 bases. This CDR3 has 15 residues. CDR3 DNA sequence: TGTGCCAGCAGCTTAACGGCGGGAGCCCTCTACGAGCAGTACTTC. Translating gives CASSLTAGALYEQYF.

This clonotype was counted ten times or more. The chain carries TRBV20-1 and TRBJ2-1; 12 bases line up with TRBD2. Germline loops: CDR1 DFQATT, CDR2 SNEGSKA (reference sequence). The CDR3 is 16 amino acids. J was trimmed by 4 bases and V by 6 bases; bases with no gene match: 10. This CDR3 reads CSAHVTSGSWYNEQFF. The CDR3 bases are TGCAGTGCCCACGTGACTAGCGGGAGTTGGTACAATGAGCAGTTCTTC.

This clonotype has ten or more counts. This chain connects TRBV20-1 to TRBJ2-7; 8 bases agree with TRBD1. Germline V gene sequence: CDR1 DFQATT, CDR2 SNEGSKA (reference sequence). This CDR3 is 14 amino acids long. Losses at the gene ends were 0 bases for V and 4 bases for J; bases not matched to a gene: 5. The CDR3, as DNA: TGCAGTGCTAGAGATCTGACAGGGGAATACGAGCAGTACTTC. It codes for CSARDLTGEYEQYF.

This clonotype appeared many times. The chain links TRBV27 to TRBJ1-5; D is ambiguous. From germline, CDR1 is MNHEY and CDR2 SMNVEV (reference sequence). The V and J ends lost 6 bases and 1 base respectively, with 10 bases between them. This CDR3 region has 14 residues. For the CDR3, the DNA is TGTGCCAGCAGAGTTTCGGAGAGCAATCAGCCCCAGCATTTT. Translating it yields CASRVSESNQPQHF.

The CDR3 here is CASSGTSGSPYEQYF. CDR3 coding DNA: TGTGCCAGCAGCGGGACTAGCGGGAGCCCCTACGAGCAGTACTTC. V is TRBV6-1 and J is TRBJ2-7; 14 nucleotides agree with TRBD2. The germline CDR1 and CDR2 sequences are MNHNS and SASEGT. This CDR3 is built from 15 residues. After removal of 6 bases from V and 2 bases from J, the junction contained 3 bases not matched to a gene.

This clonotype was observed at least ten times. The CDR3 nucleotides are TGTGCCAGCAGTTACCCGGGACAGGTCGATTCTGAAGCTTTCTTT. It specifies CASSYPGQVDSEAFF. This rearrangement joins TRBV6-5 to TRBJ1-1; 8 positions agree with TRBD1. The CDR3 sequence is 15 residues long. J was trimmed by 6 bases and V by 2 bases; bases with no gene match: 8. Germline V gene sequence: CDR1 MNHEY, CDR2 SVGAGI.

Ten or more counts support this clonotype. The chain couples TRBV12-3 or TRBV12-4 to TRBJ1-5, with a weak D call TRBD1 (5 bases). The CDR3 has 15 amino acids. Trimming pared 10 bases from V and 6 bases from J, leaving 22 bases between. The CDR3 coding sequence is TGTGCCAACAGGTTCTCTGCCAGGGAAAGTCAGCCCCAGCATTTT. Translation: CANRFSARESQPQHF.

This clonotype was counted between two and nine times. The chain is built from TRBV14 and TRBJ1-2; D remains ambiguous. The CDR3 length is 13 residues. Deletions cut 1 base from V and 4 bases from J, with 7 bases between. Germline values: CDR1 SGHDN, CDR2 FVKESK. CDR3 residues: CASSQGQRYGYTF. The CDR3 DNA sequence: TGTGCCAGCAGCCAAGGGCAGCGCTATGGCTACACCTTC.

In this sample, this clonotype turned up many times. The CDR3 coding sequence is TGTGCCACCAGTGATTATTTGGGAGAAGCTTTCTTT. This encodes CATSDYLGEAFF. The chain has TRBV24-1 and TRBJ1-1, with D uncertain. Germline assignment: CDR1 KGHDR and CDR2 SFDVKD. V shed 2 bases and J shed 8 bases, with 8 bases lying between them. The length of the CDR3 is 12 residues.

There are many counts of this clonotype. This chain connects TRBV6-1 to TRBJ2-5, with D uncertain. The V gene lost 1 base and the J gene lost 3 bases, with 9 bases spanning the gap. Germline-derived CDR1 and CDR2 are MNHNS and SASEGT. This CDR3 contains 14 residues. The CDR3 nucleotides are TGTGCCAGCAGTGAAGGGTGGGCGGAAGAGACCCAGTACTTC. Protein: CASSEGWAEETQYF.

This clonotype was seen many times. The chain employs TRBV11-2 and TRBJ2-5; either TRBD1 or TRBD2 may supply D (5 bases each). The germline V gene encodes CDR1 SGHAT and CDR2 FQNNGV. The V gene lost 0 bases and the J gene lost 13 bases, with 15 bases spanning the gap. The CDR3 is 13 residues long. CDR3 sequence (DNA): TGTGCCAGCAGCTTAGATGGGGACGGAGGATGGTACTTC. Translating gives CASSLDGDGGWYF.

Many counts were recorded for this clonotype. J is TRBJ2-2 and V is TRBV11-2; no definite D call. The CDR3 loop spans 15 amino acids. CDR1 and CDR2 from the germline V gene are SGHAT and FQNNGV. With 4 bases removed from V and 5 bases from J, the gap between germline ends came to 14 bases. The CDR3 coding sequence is TGTGCCAGCAGCTCAATTGAAAGGGCTACCGGGGAGCTGTTTTTT. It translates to CASSSIERATGELFF. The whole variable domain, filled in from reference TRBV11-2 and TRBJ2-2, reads EAGVAQSPRYKIIEKRQSVAFWCNPISGHATLYWYQQILGQGPKLLIQFQNNGVVDDSQLPKDRFSAERLKGVDSTLKIQPAKLEDSAVYLCASSSIERATGELFFGEGSRLTVL.

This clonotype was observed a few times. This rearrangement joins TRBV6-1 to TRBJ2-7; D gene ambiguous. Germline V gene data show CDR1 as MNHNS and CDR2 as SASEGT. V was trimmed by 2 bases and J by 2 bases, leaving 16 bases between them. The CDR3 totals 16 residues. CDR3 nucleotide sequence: TGTGCCAGCAGTGAACGCGGTTCGTCAATGGCCTACGAGCAGTACTTC. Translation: CASSERGSSMAYEQYF.

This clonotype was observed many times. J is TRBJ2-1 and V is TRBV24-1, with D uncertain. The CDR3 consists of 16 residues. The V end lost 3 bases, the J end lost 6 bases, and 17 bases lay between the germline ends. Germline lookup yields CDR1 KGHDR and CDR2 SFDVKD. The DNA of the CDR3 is TGTGCCACCAGTGATGGGTCAGATACTTACGCCAATGAGCAGTTCTTC. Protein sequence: CATSDGSDTYANEQFF.

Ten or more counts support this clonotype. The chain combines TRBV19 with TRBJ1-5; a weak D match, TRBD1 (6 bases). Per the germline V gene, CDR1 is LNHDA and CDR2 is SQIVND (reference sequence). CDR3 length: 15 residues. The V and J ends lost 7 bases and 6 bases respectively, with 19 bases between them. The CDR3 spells CASTYVQGSFQPQHF. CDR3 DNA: TGTGCCAGTACCTATGTACAGGGTTCATTTCAGCCCCAGCATTTT. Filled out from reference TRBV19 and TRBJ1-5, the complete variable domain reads DGGITQSPKYLFRKEGQNVTLSCEQNLNHDAMYWYRQDPGQGLRLIYYSQIVNDFQKGDIAEGYSVSREKKESFPLTVTSAQKNPTAFYLCASTYVQGSFQPQHFGDGTRLSIL.

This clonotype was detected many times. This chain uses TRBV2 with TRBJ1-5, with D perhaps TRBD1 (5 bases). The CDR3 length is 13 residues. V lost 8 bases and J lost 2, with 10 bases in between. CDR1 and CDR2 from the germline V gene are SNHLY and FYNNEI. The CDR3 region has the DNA TGTGCCAGCGCGGGGGAGGGCAATCAGCCCCAGCATTTT. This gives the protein CASAGEGNQPQHF.

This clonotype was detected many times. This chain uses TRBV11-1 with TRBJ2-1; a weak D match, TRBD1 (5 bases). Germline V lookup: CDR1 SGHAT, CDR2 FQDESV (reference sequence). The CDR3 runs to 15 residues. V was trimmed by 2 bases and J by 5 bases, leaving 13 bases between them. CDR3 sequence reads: CASSLLQGAHNEQFF. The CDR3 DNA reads TGTGCCAGCAGCTTACTGCAGGGTGCGCACAATGAGCAGTTCTTC.

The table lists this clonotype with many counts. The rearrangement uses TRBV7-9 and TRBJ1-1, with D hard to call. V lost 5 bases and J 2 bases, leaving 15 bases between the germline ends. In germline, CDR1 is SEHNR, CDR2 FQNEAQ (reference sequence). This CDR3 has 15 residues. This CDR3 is CASSPPGKVNTEAFF. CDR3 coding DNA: TGTGCCAGCAGCCCCCCCGGTAAAGTCAACACTGAAGCTTTCTTT.

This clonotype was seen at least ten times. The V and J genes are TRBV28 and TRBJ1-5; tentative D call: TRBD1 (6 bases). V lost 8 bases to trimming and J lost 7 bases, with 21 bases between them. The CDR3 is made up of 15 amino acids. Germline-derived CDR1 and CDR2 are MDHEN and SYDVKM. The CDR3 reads CASSPTGGGAQPQHF. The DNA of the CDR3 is TGTGCCAGCTCGCCGACAGGAGGAGGTGCCCAGCCCCAGCATTTT.